A few counts support the clone carrying this T cell receptor beta chain. The target antigen is unknown. Different DNA sequences within this sample yield the same CDR3. The germline V gene encodes CDR1 MDHEN and CDR2 SYDVKM. The CDR3 is 13 residues long. Trimming took off 2 bases at V and 5 bases at J, with 9 bases between the two ends. The sample originates from a study of beta chain features in type 1 diabetes. Points from the study as a whole: Naive, central memory and Treg TCRB repertoires appeared more alike in patients than in healthy donors. Shortening of TCRB CDR3s, moderate but significant, appeared in all four CD4+ subsets of Type 1 diabetes patients.

Expressed TCRB transcripts were sequenced after all isolated RNA was converted to cDNA. The table came from immunoSEQ multiplex PCR; TCRdb's copy has only in-frame clones and leaves some out. The sample lists a few hundred thousand clones; about 16% were seen once. This sequence was found in a woman under 30 in good health. Sequencing was carried out using naive CD4+ T cells from blood. The chain recombines TRBV28 with TRBJ2-5, with a possible D match to TRBD1 (6 bases). The CDR3 protein is CASSLDRRETQYF. CDR3 bases: TGTGCCAGCAGTTTAGACAGGAGGGAGACCCAGTACTTC.